The 8 T cell receptor beta chains below all came from one sample that was sequenced in a study of cytotoxic CD8 clonotypes in ibrutinib-treated CLL. Measured with immunoSEQ multiplex PCR; TCRdb has only the in-frame clones, and not every one. This table holds about 140,000 clones, around 81% found once. The sequenced sample was PBMCs, obtained after 36 months of ibrutinib treatment. The source of these receptors is a human donor with chronic lymphocytic leukemia.

The chain has TRBV18 and TRBJ1-2; D is perhaps TRBD1 (6 bases). The V gene lost 3 bases and the J gene lost 6 bases, with 8 bases spanning the gap. Germline lookup yields CDR1 KGHSH and CDR2 LQKENI. This CDR3 has 12 amino acids. The CDR3 reads CASSPDSNGYTF. The CDR3 DNA sequence: TGTGCCAGCTCACCGGACAGTAATGGCTACACCTTC.

The chain joins TRBV19 to TRBJ1-3, with no clear D. The V and J ends lost 1 base and 2 bases respectively, with 12 bases between them. This CDR3 has 16 residues. Germline CDR1 is LNHDA and CDR2 is SQIVND (reference sequence). CDR3 amino acids: CASSIAGREAGNTIYF. DNA of the CDR3: TGTGCCAGTAGTATAGCGGGAAGGGAAGCTGGAAACACCATATATTTT.

J is TRBJ1-6 and V is TRBV30, with D unresolved. Per the germline V gene, CDR1 is GTSNPN and CDR2 is SVGIG (reference sequence). The germline V and J ends were trimmed by 4 bases and 0 bases, with 10 bases remaining between them. This CDR3 is 15 amino acids long. The CDR3 loop reads CAWTPGGSYNSPLHF. CDR3 coding DNA: TGTGCCTGGACCCCCGGAGGCTCCTATAATTCACCCCTCCACTTT.

This clone was seen a few times. The genes are TRBV28 and TRBJ2-7; 10 nucleotides match TRBD2. The CDR3 sequence is 16 residues long. Germline trimming cut 4 bases from V and 6 bases from J; bases unmatched to any gene: 12. The germline V gene encodes CDR1 MDHEN and CDR2 SYDVKM. The CDR3 DNA sequence: TGTGCCAGCAGTTCCCCGGGGGAGCGGGGGGGCCGCGAGCAGTACTTC. Protein product: CASSSPGERGGREQYF.

V is TRBV5-5 and J is TRBJ2-7; weak D call: TRBD1 (6 bases). Germline V gene sequence: CDR1 SGHKS, CDR2 YYEKEE (reference sequence). This CDR3 is 15 amino acids long. Trimming took 1 base from V and 3 from J, leaving 14 bases between them. Here the CDR3 DNA reads TGTGCCAGCAGCTTGATGGGGGCTAAAGGCTACGAGCAGTACTTC. Its protein product is CASSLMGAKGYEQYF.

The chain employs TRBV28 and TRBJ1-1, with D possibly being TRBD1 (5 bases). The V gene lost 2 bases and the J gene lost 6 bases, with 10 bases spanning the gap. CDR3 length: 13 residues. CDR1 and CDR2 (germline): MDHEN, SYDVKM. CDR3 DNA sequence: TGTGCCAGCAGTTTAGGACACTCCCCTGAAGCTTTCTTT. This encodes CASSLGHSPEAFF. The variable domain in full, completed from reference TRBV28 and TRBJ1-1, reads DVKVTQSSRYLVKRTGEKVFLECVQDMDHENMFWYRQDPGLGLRLIYFSYDVKMKEKGDIPEGYSVSREKKERFSLILESASTNQTSMYLCASSLGHSPEAFFGQGTRLTVV.

The chain uses TRBV28 and TRBJ1-6; D gene unclear. V shed 3 bases and J shed 15 bases, with 12 bases lying between them. This CDR3 region has 12 residues. CDR1 and CDR2 from the germline V gene are MDHEN and SYDVKM. DNA of the CDR3: TGTGCCAGCAGTTTCGGTATCTGGGGCCTCCACTTT. It yields the protein CASSFGIWGLHF. Full variable domain (outside the CDR3, taken from reference TRBV28 and TRBJ1-6): DVKVTQSSRYLVKRTGEKVFLECVQDMDHENMFWYRQDPGLGLRLIYFSYDVKMKEKGDIPEGYSVSREKKERFSLILESASTNQTSMYLCASSFGIWGLHFGNGTRLTVT.

V is TRBV29-1 and J is TRBJ1-3; D is ambiguous. The CDR3 loop spans 13 amino acids. Germline V gene sequence: CDR1 SQVTM, CDR2 ANQGSEA. Trimming took 4 bases from V and 0 from J, leaving 7 bases between them. CDR3: CSVVSFSGNTIYF. CDR3 in DNA: TGCAGCGTTGTTAGCTTCTCTGGAAACACCATATATTTT.